This entry features one T cell receptor (beta chain) sequence. The source of the sample is a study of beta chain features in type 1 diabetes. Sequencing targeted expressed TCRB transcripts, as all isolated RNA had been reverse transcribed. TCRdb keeps only in-frame clones here, not all; method: immunoSEQ multiplex PCR. The sample includes about 410,000 clones, 11% to 15% of them seen just once. Via the markers CD45RO/CCR7/CD25/CD127/CD95/CD27, stem cell-like memory, regulatory, central memory and naive CD4+ cells were sorted. This CDR3 comprises 16 residues. Germline V gene data show CDR1 as SGDLS and CDR2 as YYNGEE. Trimming took off 0 bases at V and 10 bases at J, with 17 bases between the two ends.

The sequence was obtained from a man younger than 45 in good health. The sample consisted of naive CD4+ T cells from blood. The chain uses TRBV9 and TRBJ1-6; D gene ambiguous. The CDR3 loop reads CASSVAERPFGSPLHF. The CDR3 DNA reads TGTGCCAGCAGCGTAGCAGAGAGACCGTTCGGCTCACCCCTCCACTTT.